Listed below are T cell receptor beta chains from one sample, sequenced in a study of cytomegalovirus exposure and HLA in healthy donors. Only in-frame clones appear in the TCRdb table, and some are missing; sequencing was by immunoSEQ multiplex PCR. Here the sample spans roughly 71,000 clones, 85% to 95% being singletons. Material: PBMCs. The receptors were sampled from a woman aged 18 to 35 in good health and CMV-seronegative. CDR3s include the opening cysteine and the closing phenylalanine or tryptophan. Fields, in order: clone size, V gene, D gene, J gene, CDR3 DNA, CDR3 protein. The D gene is left open where the match is weak. Size is omitted from some rows. Given values are once, few, many or a class for expanded clones.

clone size: NA
V gene: TRBV19
D gene: TRBD1
J gene: TRBJ2-7
CDR3 DNA: TGTGCCAGTAGATCGACAGGGAGCTCCTACGAGCAGTACTTC
CDR3 protein: CASRSTGSSYEQYF

clone size: NA
V gene: TRBV6-4
D gene: NA
J gene: TRBJ2-3
CDR3 DNA: TGTGCCAGCAGCTTGACTAGCACAGATACGCAGTATTTT
CDR3 protein: CASSLTSTDTQYF

clone size: NA
V gene: TRBV25-1
D gene: NA
J gene: TRBJ1-1
CDR3 DNA: TGTGCCAGCAGTGCAGCAGGGATTACTGAAGCTTTCTTT
CDR3 protein: CASSAAGITEAFF

clone size: NA
V gene: TRBV27
D gene: NA
J gene: TRBJ1-1
CDR3 DNA: TGTGCCAGCAGTTTCGTCGTACAGGGTACGGCTTTCTTT
CDR3 protein: CASSFVVQGTAFF

clone size: NA
V gene: TRBV30
D gene: NA
J gene: TRBJ1-1
CDR3 DNA: TGTGCCTGGAGTGTTTCGGGAAGGGTGGAATACTTT
CDR3 protein: CAWSVSGRVEYF

clone size: NA
V gene: TRBV6-6
D gene: NA
J gene: TRBJ2-3
CDR3 DNA: TGTGCCAGCAGTCCCCCGGGGAGCACAGATACGCAGTATTTT
CDR3 protein: CASSPPGSTDTQYF

clone size: NA
V gene: TRBV27
D gene: TRBD1
J gene: TRBJ1-2
CDR3 DNA: TGTGCCAGCAGTCATCGACAGGGTGGCAACTATGGCTACACCTTC
CDR3 protein: CASSHRQGGNYGYTF

clone size: once
V gene: TRBV4-1
D gene: NA
J gene: TRBJ1-5
CDR3 DNA: TGCGCCAGCAGCCAAGACGCCGTCAGATATAGCAATCAGCCCCAGCATTTT
CDR3 protein: CASSQDAVRYSNQPQHF

clone size: NA
V gene: TRBV15
D gene: NA
J gene: TRBJ1-1
CDR3 DNA: TGTGCCACCAGCAGAGCCCAGAGAACCCGGGACACCGTTGAAGCTTTCTTT
CDR3 protein: CATSRAQRTRDTVEAFF

clone size: once
V gene: TRBV25-1
D gene: NA
J gene: TRBJ2-2
CDR3 DNA: TGTGCCAGCAGTGGAATCCAGGGTACCGGGGAGCTGTTTTTT
CDR3 protein: CASSGIQGTGELFF

clone size: NA
V gene: TRBV18
D gene: TRBD1
J gene: TRBJ1-2
CDR3 DNA: TGTGCCAGCTCAAAAGGGACAGAAAACTATGGCTACACCTTC
CDR3 protein: CASSKGTENYGYTF

clone size: NA
V gene: TRBV28
D gene: NA
J gene: TRBJ2-2
CDR3 DNA: TGTGCCAGCAGTTTTCAGTTGGCAGGGGACGATACCGGGGAGCTGTTTTTT
CDR3 protein: CASSFQLAGDDTGELFF

clone size: NA
V gene: TRBV5-1
D gene: TRBD1
J gene: TRBJ2-5
CDR3 DNA: TGCGCCAGCAGCTTCTTGACAGGGGGGGCCCAGTACTTC
CDR3 protein: CASSFLTGGAQYF

clone size: NA
V gene: TRBV6-4
D gene: TRBD2
J gene: TRBJ2-3
CDR3 DNA: TGTGCCAGCAGTGACTCCGCGGGGGGGCAAGATACGCAGTATTTT
CDR3 protein: CASSDSAGGQDTQYF

clone size: NA
V gene: TRBV9
D gene: NA
J gene: TRBJ1-3
CDR3 DNA: TGTGCCAGCAGCGTCACTTTTGGAAACACCATATATTTT
CDR3 protein: CASSVTFGNTIYF

clone size: NA
V gene: TRBV28
D gene: NA
J gene: TRBJ1-5
CDR3 DNA: TGTGCCAGCAGAGATCTGGGGGGATTGGGCAATCAGCCCCAGCATTTT
CDR3 protein: CASRDLGGLGNQPQHF

clone size: NA
V gene: TRBV4-1
D gene: TRBD1
J gene: TRBJ2-7
CDR3 DNA: TGCGCCAGCAGCCAAGACCCCGGGACAGGGTTCTACGAGCAGTACTTC
CDR3 protein: CASSQDPGTGFYEQYF

clone size: NA
V gene: TRBV6-4
D gene: TRBD2
J gene: TRBJ2-3
CDR3 DNA: TGTGCCAGCTCGACTAGCGGGGGGGAAGATACGCAGTATTTT
CDR3 protein: CASSTSGGEDTQYF

clone size: NA
V gene: TRBV5-6
D gene: NA
J gene: TRBJ1-4
CDR3 DNA: TGTGCCAGCAGCTCCGACAGGAGATCAACTAATGAAAAACTGTTTTTT
CDR3 protein: CASSSDRRSTNEKLFF

clone size: once
V gene: TRBV7-3
D gene: NA
J gene: TRBJ2-1
CDR3 DNA: TGTGCCAGCAGCTTTGGGCCGAATGAGCAGTTCTTC
CDR3 protein: CASSFGPNEQFF

clone size: NA
V gene: TRBV5-4
D gene: TRBD1
J gene: TRBJ1-6
CDR3 DNA: TGTGCCAGCAGCTTGGCAGGGGGCTATAATTCACCCCTCCACTTT
CDR3 protein: CASSLAGGYNSPLHF

clone size: NA
V gene: TRBV14
D gene: NA
J gene: TRBJ2-5
CDR3 DNA: TGTGCCAGCAGCCAAAACTGGGAGACCCAGTACTTC
CDR3 protein: CASSQNWETQYF

clone size: once
V gene: TRBV30
D gene: NA
J gene: TRBJ1-6
CDR3 DNA: TGTGCCTGGAATAGTAAGGTGGGGGGCTCCTATAATTCACCCCTCCACTTT
CDR3 protein: CAWNSKVGGSYNSPLHF

clone size: NA
V gene: TRBV5-1
D gene: TRBD1
J gene: TRBJ2-7
CDR3 DNA: TGCGCCAGCAGCCTGGGACAGGGACGCTACGAGCAGTACTTC
CDR3 protein: CASSLGQGRYEQYF